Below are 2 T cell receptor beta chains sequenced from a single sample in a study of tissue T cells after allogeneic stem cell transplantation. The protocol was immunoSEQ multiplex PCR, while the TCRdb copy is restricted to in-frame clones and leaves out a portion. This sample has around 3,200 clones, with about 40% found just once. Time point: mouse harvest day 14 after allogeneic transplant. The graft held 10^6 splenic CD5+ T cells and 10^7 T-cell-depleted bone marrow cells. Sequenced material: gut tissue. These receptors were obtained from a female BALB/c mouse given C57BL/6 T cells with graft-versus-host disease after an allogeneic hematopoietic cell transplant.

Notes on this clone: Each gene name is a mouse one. CDR3 bases read: TGTGCCAGCAGTTTAGCTGGGAGTCAAAACACCTTGTAC. Translated, it gives CASSLAGSQNTLY. The full CDR3 reads CASSLAGSQNTLYF. V gene TRBV15 combines with J gene TRBJ2-4, with D unclear. From the germline J gene comes the end of the CDR3, since the read stops 1 residue before it. This CDR3 has 14 amino acids. Germline V lookup: CDR1 SGHND, CDR2 FRSKSL. V was cut by 0 bases and J by 0 bases, with 4 bases left in between.

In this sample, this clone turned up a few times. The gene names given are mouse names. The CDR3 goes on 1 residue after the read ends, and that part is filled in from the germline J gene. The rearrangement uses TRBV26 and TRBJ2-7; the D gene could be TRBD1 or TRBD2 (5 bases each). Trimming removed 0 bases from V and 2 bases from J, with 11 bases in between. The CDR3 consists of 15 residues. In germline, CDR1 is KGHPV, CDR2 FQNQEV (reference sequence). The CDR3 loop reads CASSLSNGAAYEQYF. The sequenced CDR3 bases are TGTGCCAGCAGTCTGTCGAATGGGGCCGCCTATGAACAGTAC.